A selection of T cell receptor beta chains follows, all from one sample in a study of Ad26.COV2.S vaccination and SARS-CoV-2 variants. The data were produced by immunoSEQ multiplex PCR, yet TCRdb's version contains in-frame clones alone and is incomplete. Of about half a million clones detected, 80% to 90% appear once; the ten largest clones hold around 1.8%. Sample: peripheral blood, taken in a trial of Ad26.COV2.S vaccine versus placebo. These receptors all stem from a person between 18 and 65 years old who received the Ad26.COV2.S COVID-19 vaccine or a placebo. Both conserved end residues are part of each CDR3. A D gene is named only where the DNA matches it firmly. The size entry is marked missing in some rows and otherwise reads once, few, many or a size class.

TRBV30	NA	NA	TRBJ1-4	TGTGCCTGGAGTGACGGGCCCGCCGTTGAAAAACTGTTTTTT	CAWSDGPAVEKLFF
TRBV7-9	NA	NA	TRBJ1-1	TGTGCCAGCAGCTTAGCCACAGGGACTGAAGCTTTCTTT	CASSLATGTEAFF
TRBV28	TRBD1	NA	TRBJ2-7	TGTGCCAGCAGTTTATACCCCAGGGACAGCCCCTACGAGCAGTACTTC	CASSLYPRDSPYEQYF
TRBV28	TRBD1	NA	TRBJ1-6	TGTGCCAGCAGTCCGGCGGGACAGTCGCGTTCACCCCTCCACTTT	CASSPAGQSRSPLHF
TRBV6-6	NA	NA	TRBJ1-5	TGTGCCAGCAGTTACTCGGCAGGGTCTTATCAGCCCCAGCATTTT	CASSYSAGSYQPQHF
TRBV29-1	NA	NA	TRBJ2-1	TGCAGCGTCTTAAGGTACAATGAGCAGTTCTTC	CSVLRYNEQFF
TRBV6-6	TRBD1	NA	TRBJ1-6	TGTGCCAGCGGACTACAGGGGTCGGCTTCACCCCTCCACTTT	CASGLQGSASPLHF
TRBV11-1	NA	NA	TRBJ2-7	TGTGCCAGCAGTCTGGGCGTTGGGGACTCCTACGAGCAGTACTTC	CASSLGVGDSYEQYF
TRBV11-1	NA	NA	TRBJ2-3	TGTGCCAGCAGCTTAGTACTGAGCACAGATACGCAGTATTTT	CASSLVLSTDTQYF
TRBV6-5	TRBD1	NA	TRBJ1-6	TGTGCCAGCAAGCAGGGGGGTGGCTATAATTCACCCCTCCACTTT	CASKQGGGYNSPLHF
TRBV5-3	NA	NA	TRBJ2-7	TGTGCCAGAAGCCGAGGGGCGGGCAGGGGGGACTACGAGCAGTACTTC	CARSRGAGRGDYEQYF
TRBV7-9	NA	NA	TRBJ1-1	TGTGCCAGCAGCCTGCTCACAGGGAACACTGAAGCTTTCTTT	CASSLLTGNTEAFF
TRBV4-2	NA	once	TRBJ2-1	TGTGCCAGCAGCCAAGATATCGCTAGATCGCCAACAGATGAGCAGTTCTTC	CASSQDIARSPTDEQFF
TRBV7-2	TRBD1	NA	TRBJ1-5	TGTGCCAGCAGCTTAGCACCAGGGGGGTTAGGTCAGCCCCAGCATTTT	CASSLAPGGLGQPQHF
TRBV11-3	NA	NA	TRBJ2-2	TGTGCCAGCAGCTTTGGGACCGGGGAGCTGTTTTTT	CASSFGTGELFF
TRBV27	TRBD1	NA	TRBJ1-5	TGTGCCAGCAGTCCCTTCGGGGACAGGGCCCACCAGCCCCAGCATTTT	CASSPFGDRAHQPQHF
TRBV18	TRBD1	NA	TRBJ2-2	TGTGCCAGCTCACCACGGGACAGGGGGAACACCGGGGAGCTGTTTTTT	CASSPRDRGNTGELFF
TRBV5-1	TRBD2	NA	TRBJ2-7	TGCGCCAGCAGCTTGGTTCTAGCGGGAGACGAGCAGTACTTC	CASSLVLAGDEQYF
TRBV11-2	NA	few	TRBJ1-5	TGTGCCAGCAGCTTAGAGTCGGGCAATCAGCCCCAGCATTTT	CASSLESGNQPQHF
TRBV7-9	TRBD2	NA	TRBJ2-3	TGTGCCAGCAGCTTAATTCCGAGCGGGGGGTCTAGCACAGATACGCAGTATTTT	CASSLIPSGGSSTDTQYF
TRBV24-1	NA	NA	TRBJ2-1	TGTGCCACCAGTGATAGTCGACAGAATGAGCAGTTCTTC	CATSDSRQNEQFF
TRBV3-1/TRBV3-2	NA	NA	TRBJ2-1	TGTGCCAGCAGCCAAGTAGGCGAGGGGCTAGGGGACAATGAGCAGTTCTTC	CASSQVGEGLGDNEQFF
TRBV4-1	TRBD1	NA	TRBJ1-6	TGCGCCAGCAGCCAAGGATCTGGGACAGGGGATACTTCACCCCTCCACTTT	CASSQGSGTGDTSPLHF
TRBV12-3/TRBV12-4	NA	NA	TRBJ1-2	TGTGCCAGCAGTTTGGGATGGGCACAGGGCTACACCTTC	CASSLGWAQGYTF
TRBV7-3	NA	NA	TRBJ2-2	TGTGCCAGCAGCTTATACGGGAACACCGGGGAGCTGTTTTTT	CASSLYGNTGELFF
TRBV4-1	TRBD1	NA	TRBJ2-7	TGCGCCAGCAGCCACCCGGGACAGGGGATTTACGAGCAGTACTTC	CASSHPGQGIYEQYF
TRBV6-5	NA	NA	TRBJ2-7	TGTGCCAGCCAGACAGGTGGAGACTACGAGCAGTACTTC	CASQTGGDYEQYF
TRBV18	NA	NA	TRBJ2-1	TGTGCCAGCTCACCCTATATCGGAGAGGTTCTATACAATGAGCAGTTCTTC	CASSPYIGEVLYNEQFF
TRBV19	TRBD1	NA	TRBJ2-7	TGTGCCAGTAGTATAGGGACAGGGGGCTACGAGCAGTACTTC	CASSIGTGGYEQYF
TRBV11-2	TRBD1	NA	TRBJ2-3	TGTGCCAGCAGCCCTTGGACAGGGGACGCAGATACGCAGTATTTT	CASSPWTGDADTQYF
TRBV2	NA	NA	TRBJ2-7	TGTGCCACCAAGAGGGACCGCTCCTACGAGCAGTACTTC	CATKRDRSYEQYF
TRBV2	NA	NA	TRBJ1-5	TGTGCCAGCAGCCGGGAAGGTAGCAATCAGCCCCAGCATTTT	CASSREGSNQPQHF
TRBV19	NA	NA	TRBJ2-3	TGTGCCAGTAGTATTAGGGCAGGGAGGACAGATACGCAGTATTTT	CASSIRAGRTDTQYF
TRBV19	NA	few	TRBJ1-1	TGTGCCAGTAGCGTCAGGGTTCCGGTTGAAGCTTTCTTT	CASSVRVPVEAFF
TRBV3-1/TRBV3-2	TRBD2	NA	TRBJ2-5	TGTGCCAGCAGCCAAGTCAAGGCGGGAGTCGAAAAGACCCAGTACTTC	CASSQVKAGVEKTQYF
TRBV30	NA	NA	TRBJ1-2	TGTGCCTGGGGGAGGACACGGGCTCTCCCGTCTGGCTACACCTTC	CAWGRTRALPSGYTF
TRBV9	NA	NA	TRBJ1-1	TGTGCCAGCAGTCCGGACATGGGGGGATTGAACACTGAAGCTTTCTTT	CASSPDMGGLNTEAFF
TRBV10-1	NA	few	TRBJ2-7	TGCGCCAGCAGCGAACGGCCAGGGGACGAGCAGTACTTC	CASSERPGDEQYF
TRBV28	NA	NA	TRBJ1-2	TGTGCCAGCAGCCCCGGGCTCTATGGCTACACCTTC	CASSPGLYGYTF
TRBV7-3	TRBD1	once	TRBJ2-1	TGTGCCAGCAGCCAAGGACAGGGATGGCCTGAGCAGTTCTTC	CASSQGQGWPEQFF
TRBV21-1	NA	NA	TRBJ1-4	TGTGCCAGAACCCAAGAAAAACTGTTTTTT	CARTQEKLFF
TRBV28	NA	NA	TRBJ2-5	TGTGCCAGCAGATATACAGGAATCCAAGAGACCCAGTACTTC	CASRYTGIQETQYF
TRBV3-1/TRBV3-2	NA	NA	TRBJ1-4	TGTGCCAGCAGCCAAGAAGCGGCCGCAGCAACTAATGAAAAACTGTTTTTT	CASSQEAAAATNEKLFF
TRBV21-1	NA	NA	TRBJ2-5	TGTGCCGCCCGGGACTACCAAGAGACCCAGTACTTC	CAARDYQETQYF
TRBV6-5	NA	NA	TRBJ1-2	TGTGCCAGCAGTTACGACGACAGTAACTATGGCTACACCTTC	CASSYDDSNYGYTF
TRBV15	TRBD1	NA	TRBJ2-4	TGTGCCACCAGCAACGGTTACAGGGGTGACATTCAGTACTTC	CATSNGYRGDIQYF
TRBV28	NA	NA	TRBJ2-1	TGTGCCAGCAGTACCTTTAATGAGCAGTTCTTC	CASSTFNEQFF
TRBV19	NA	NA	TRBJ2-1	TGTGCCAGTAGTATATCCGGGGGTGGCGGGATGAGGTTCTTC	CASSISGGGGMRFF
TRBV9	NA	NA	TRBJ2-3	TGTGCCAGCAGCGTAGGACGAGATACGCAGTATTTT	CASSVGRDTQYF
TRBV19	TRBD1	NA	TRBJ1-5	TGTGCCAGTAGTATCTCAGGGGGCCAAAGCAATCAGCCCCAGCATTTT	CASSISGGQSNQPQHF
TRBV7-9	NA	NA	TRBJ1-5	TGTGCCAGCAGCTCACGGGACCGACAGCCCCAGCATTTT	CASSSRDRQPQHF
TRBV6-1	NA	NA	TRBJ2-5	TGTGCCAGCAGTGAGATGGGAGGTGGTATTCTCGAGACCCAGTACTTC	CASSEMGGGILETQYF
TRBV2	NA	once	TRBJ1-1	TGTGCCAGCAGTCAACAGGGAGGGACTGAAGCTTTCTTT	CASSQQGGTEAFF
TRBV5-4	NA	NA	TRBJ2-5	TGTGCCAGCAAGTCCGGAGAAGAGACCCAGTACTTC	CASKSGEETQYF
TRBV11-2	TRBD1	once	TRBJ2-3	TGTGCCAGCAGCTTACGGACGGACAGGCTTTACACAGATACGCAGTATTTT	CASSLRTDRLYTDTQYF